A selection of T cell receptor beta chains follows, all from one sample in a study of T cells in localized non-small cell lung cancer. Measured with immunoSEQ multiplex PCR; TCRdb has only the in-frame clones, and not every one. The sample yields around 100,000 clones, roughly 87% seen once. Sequenced material: peripheral blood, taken before any cancer treatment. The receptors were sampled from a man between 35 and 75 years old with stage I squamous cell lung carcinoma. Each CDR3 is given with its conserved first and last residue. D genes are given only for firm matches. Part of the rows lack a size; the others show once, few, many or a class for expanded clones.

TRBV18	TRBD1	-	TRBJ1-1	TGTGCCAGCTCAACAGGGGGGTTTCTGTACACTGAAGCTTTCTTT	CASSTGGFLYTEAFF
TRBV29-1	-	-	TRBJ1-1	TGCAGCCCCAGGAAGTCCCTCAACACTGAAGCTTTCTTT	CSPRKSLNTEAFF
TRBV2	TRBD1	few	TRBJ1-2	TGTGCCAGCAGTGAATTGGGGACAGGGGGTGATGGCTACACCTTC	CASSELGTGGDGYTF
TRBV21-1	-	-	TRBJ2-1	TGTGCCAGCAGCAAAGTGTCGGGACAAGCTTCGTACAATGAGCAGTTCTTC	CASSKVSGQASYNEQFF
TRBV28	TRBD1	-	TRBJ1-2	TGTGCCAGCAGTTTGCCGGGACAGCCATATGGCTACACCTTC	CASSLPGQPYGYTF
TRBV7-9	-	-	TRBJ1-4	TGTGCCAGCAGCCAACGCGCGGGGAATGAAAAACTGTTTTTT	CASSQRAGNEKLFF
TRBV6-6	-	-	TRBJ1-1	TGTGCCAGCAGTTACAGGGGAGAGGACACTGAAGCTTTCTTT	CASSYRGEDTEAFF
TRBV28	TRBD1	-	TRBJ1-5	TGTGCCAGCAGTTTAGGGGACAGGGCCAATCAGCCCCAGCATTTT	CASSLGDRANQPQHF
TRBV19	TRBD2	-	TRBJ2-3	TGTGCCAGTAGTATAGGTTCTAGCGGGGGCACAGATACGCAGTATTTT	CASSIGSSGGTDTQYF
TRBV18	-	few	TRBJ1-1	TGTGCCAGCTCACCGGGACTGACGAACACTGAAGCTTTCTTT	CASSPGLTNTEAFF
TRBV5-1	-	-	TRBJ1-3	TGCGCCAGCAGCCGAGCGAGCTCTGGAAACACCATATATTTT	CASSRASSGNTIYF
TRBV15	-	-	TRBJ2-4	TGTGCCACCAGCAGAGATAGGGAGGGGGGTATTAGAAACATTCAGTACTTC	CATSRDREGGIRNIQYF
TRBV5-1	-	once	TRBJ2-4	TGCGCCAGCAGCTTGGATAGGCAGGGAGTCGGCAAAAACATTCAGTACTTC	CASSLDRQGVGKNIQYF
TRBV28	TRBD1	-	TRBJ1-2	TGTGCCAGCGGGACCGGGACAGGGAACTATGGCTACACCTTC	CASGTGTGNYGYTF
TRBV30	-	-	TRBJ2-3	TGTGCCTGGAGTAAGGCCGTGCGGACGGGACTTCCAGATACGCAGTATTTT	CAWSKAVRTGLPDTQYF
TRBV27	-	-	TRBJ1-2	TGTGCCAGCAGTTTCAAGGGCTCCTATGGCTACACCTTC	CASSFKGSYGYTF
TRBV19	-	-	TRBJ1-6	TGTGCCAGTAGTATCCCCACAGCGAGGAATTCACCCCTCCACTTT	CASSIPTARNSPLHF
TRBV18	-	-	TRBJ1-2	TGTGCCAGCTCACCACCCGGAACACTCAGCTATGGCTACACCTTC	CASSPPGTLSYGYTF
TRBV19	-	-	TRBJ1-5	TGTGCCAGTATCGACGCACTTGGCAATCAGCCCCAGCATTTT	CASIDALGNQPQHF
TRBV19	TRBD1	-	TRBJ1-2	TGTGCCAGTAGTATGGGGGACAGGGCTTTTGGCTACACCTTC	CASSMGDRAFGYTF
TRBV14	-	-	TRBJ1-1	TGTGCCAGCAGCCCCCGCGGGGGGTGGACTGAAGCTTTCTTT	CASSPRGGWTEAFF
TRBV5-1	TRBD1	-	TRBJ2-7	TGCGCCAGCAGCTCCGGGACAGGGGGCGAGGAGCAGTACTTC	CASSSGTGGEEQYF
TRBV9	-	-	TRBJ2-3	TGTGCCAGCAGCGCGACCCCAAGCACAGATACGCAGTATTTT	CASSATPSTDTQYF
TRBV7-2	-	-	TRBJ1-2	TGTGCCAGCAGCGGGGCCTCGAACTATGGCTACACCTTC	CASSGASNYGYTF
TRBV6-5	TRBD1	-	TRBJ1-1	TGTGCCAGCAAATATGACAGGGGAAGAAACACTGAAGCTTTCTTT	CASKYDRGRNTEAFF
TRBV7-2	-	-	TRBJ1-1	TGTGCCAGCAGCTTAGAGGGGCAGGGTGAAGCTTTCTTT	CASSLEGQGEAFF
TRBV7-8	TRBD2	-	TRBJ2-1	TGTGCCAGCAGCTTCGGACTAGCGGGGGGAATCAATGAGCAGTTCTTC	CASSFGLAGGINEQFF
TRBV7-2	-	-	TRBJ1-4	TGTGCCAGCAGCTTAGTAGGTACAGGTGTAGGTGAAAAACTGTTTTTT	CASSLVGTGVGEKLFF
TRBV11-1	TRBD1	-	TRBJ1-3	TGTGCCAGCAGCCGGACAGGAGACTCTGGAAACACCATATATTTT	CASSRTGDSGNTIYF
TRBV2	-	-	TRBJ1-1	TGTGCCCACCGGGGGTTGAGGGAAGCTTTCTTT	CAHRGLREAFF
TRBV7-6	-	-	TRBJ1-6	TGTGCCAGCAGCTTAATCCCTCCGGCCAGCTCCTATAATTCACCCCTCCACTTT	CASSLIPPASSYNSPLHF
TRBV6-1	TRBD2	-	TRBJ2-1	TGTGCCTCCGACAGCGGGGGGACTATATACAATGAGCAGTTCTTC	CASDSGGTIYNEQFF
TRBV7-8	-	-	TRBJ2-6	TGTGCCAGCAGCTTAGGGAGGACACCCTCTGGGGCCAACGTCCTGACTTTC	CASSLGRTPSGANVLTF
TRBV4-2	-	-	TRBJ1-2	TGTGCCAGCAGCCAAGATCAAGGCAGGAACTATGGCTACACCTTC	CASSQDQGRNYGYTF
TRBV7-3	TRBD2	once	TRBJ2-1	TGTGCCAGCAGCATTACCGGGACTAGAGTCTACAATGAGCAGTTCTTC	CASSITGTRVYNEQFF
TRBV2	-	-	TRBJ2-7	TGTGCCAGCAGGCTTAGACTAGAGCGAGACGAGCAGTACTTC	CASRLRLERDEQYF
TRBV4-1	-	-	TRBJ1-2	TGCGCCAGCAGCCAAGACAGACTATATGGCTACACCTTC	CASSQDRLYGYTF
TRBV5-6	-	-	TRBJ2-4	TGTGCCAGCAGCTTATTCGGGGGGCTAGCCAAAAACATTCAGTACTTC	CASSLFGGLAKNIQYF
TRBV19	-	-	TRBJ1-6	TGTGCCAGTAGACGACCGACCGGGACCTATAATTCACCCCTCCACTTT	CASRRPTGTYNSPLHF
TRBV5-1	TRBD2	-	TRBJ2-5	TGCGCCAGCAGCTCCCCGGGGACTAGCGGCCAGACCCAGTACTTC	CASSSPGTSGQTQYF
TRBV29-1	TRBD1	-	TRBJ1-2	TGCAGCGTGACCAAACCGGGACAGAAAGTCTATGGCTACACCTTC	CSVTKPGQKVYGYTF
TRBV5-1	-	-	TRBJ2-2	TGCGCCAGCAGCTTGAGGAGGGACCGCGGGGAGCTGTTTTTT	CASSLRRDRGELFF
TRBV5-5	-	-	TRBJ1-6	TGTGCCAGCAGCTTGGCGTATTCACCCCTCCACTTT	CASSLAYSPLHF
TRBV30	-	-	TRBJ1-1	TGTGCCTGGAGTCGAGCGGAGGGATTCATGAACACTGAAGCTTTCTTT	CAWSRAEGFMNTEAFF
TRBV6-6	-	few	TRBJ1-4	TGTGCCAGCAGGGCGGGGAAGAATGAAAAACTGTTTTTT	CASRAGKNEKLFF
TRBV7-7	TRBD1	-	TRBJ2-1	TGTGCCAGCAGCGCCGGACAGGGGGCGAATAATAATGAGCAGTTCTTC	CASSAGQGANNNEQFF
TRBV30	TRBD1	-	TRBJ1-6	TGTGCCTGGAGTCGGGACAGGGGTTCACCCCTCCACTTT	CAWSRDRGSPLHF
TRBV2	TRBD1	-	TRBJ1-1	TGTGCCAGCAGTTTATTTCAGGGGGCCGTCACTGAAGCTTTCTTT	CASSLFQGAVTEAFF
TRBV6-1	-	once	TRBJ1-3	TGTGCCAGCAGGCCAGGGACCTCTGGAAACACCATATATTTT	CASRPGTSGNTIYF
TRBV6-6	-	-	TRBJ2-2	TGTGCCAGCCGGGTAACGAACACCGGGGAGCTGTTTTTT	CASRVTNTGELFF
TRBV7-2	TRBD1	-	TRBJ1-6	TGTGCCAGCAGCTTAGCGGGACAGGGTGACAGACCCCTCCACTTT	CASSLAGQGDRPLHF
TRBV10-3	TRBD1	-	TRBJ1-2	TGTGCCATCAGTGAGTCGGGTGGAGGGGGCATCCCTGGCTACACCTTC	CAISESGGGGIPGYTF
TRBV30	-	-	TRBJ1-5	TGTGCCTGGAGTTCAGCGGGTGGCAATCAGCCCCAGCATTTT	CAWSSAGGNQPQHF
TRBV30	-	once	TRBJ1-2	TGTGCCTGGAGTGTAAAACGGTCCGGGGCCTATACCTTC	CAWSVKRSGAYTF